This is a list of T cell receptor beta chains from one sample in a study of T-cell reconstitution after alpha-beta-depleted transplantation in children. TCRdb reanalysed the PCR reads using MiXCR and keeps one entry per CDR3 protein. This table holds about 980,000 distinct CDR3 sequences, about 29% found once. This specimen was PBMCs, mostly from graft donor cells, taken 360 days after TCRalphabeta/CD19-depleted stem cell transplant. These receptors were obtained from a boy younger than two who had a stem cell transplant for SCID, so the T cells may come from the graft donor. Each CDR3 is given with its conserved first and last residue. A D gene is named only where the DNA matches it firmly. Part of the rows lack a size; the others show once, few, many or a class for expanded clones.

v_call,j_call,d_call,clone_size,cdr3_length,cdr3_aa,cdr3_nt
TRBV28,TRBJ2-3,NA,once,16,CASSPPRVLSTDTQYF,TGTGCCAGCAGCCCCCCCCGGGTGCTATCCACAGATACGCAGTATTTT
TRBV6-5,TRBJ1-4,NA,many,16,CASRYSNRLRNEKLFF,TGTGCCAGCAGGTACTCTAACAGGCTCCGGAATGAAAAACTGTTTTTT
TRBV10-1,TRBJ2-1,NA,many,14,CASSESRGYNEQFF,TGCGCCAGCAGTGAGTCACGAGGGTACAATGAGCAGTTCTTC
TRBV27,TRBJ2-7,TRBD1,few,15,CASSLSGTGLDEQYF,TGTGCCAGCAGTTTATCAGGGACAGGGTTGGACGAGCAGTACTTC
TRBV6-5,TRBJ1-2,NA,NA,15,CASSYFPTGGDGYTF,TGTGCCAGCAGTTACTTTCCGACAGGCGGCGATGGCTACACCTTC
TRBV7-9,TRBJ2-7,TRBD1,few,15,CASTWDRASGDEQYF,TGTGCCAGCACCTGGGACAGAGCGTCGGGCGACGAGCAGTACTTC
TRBV6-5,TRBJ1-5,NA,few,15,CASSYWAGGGDTQHF,TGTGCCAGCAGTTACTGGGCGGGGGGGGGAGATACGCAGCATTTT
TRBV7-2,TRBJ2-7,TRBD1,few,15,CASSLGQGAPREQYF,TGTGCCAGCAGCTTGGGACAGGGGGCCCCTCGGGAGCAGTACTTC
TRBV5-6,TRBJ1-1,NA,NA,15,CASTTGAERDTEAFF,TGTGCCAGCACGACAGGAGCGGAAAGGGACACTGAAGCTTTCTTT
TRBV29-1,TRBJ2-3,NA,NA,16,CSVEDGGGLRSRTQYF,TGCAGCGTTGAAGATGGGGGGGGCCTCAGGTCCCGTACGCAGTATTTT
TRBV7-9,TRBJ1-6,NA,few,16,CASTDQAGGADSPLHF,TGTGCCAGCACCGACCAGGCTGGAGGGGCGGATTCACCCCTCCACTTT
TRBV4-3,TRBJ2-7,TRBD1,few,16,CASSQVVDRGHYEQYF,TGCGCCAGCAGCCAAGTAGTAGACAGGGGGCACTACGAGCAGTACTTC
TRBV12-5,TRBJ1-1,NA,once,14,CASGLATGSTEAFF,TGTGCTAGTGGTTTGGCCACAGGGAGCACTGAAGCTTTCTTT
TRBV9,TRBJ1-1,NA,NA,14,CASSVGPLNTEAFF,TGTGCCAGCAGCGTAGGGCCGTTGAACACTGAAGCTTTCTTT
TRBV4-2,TRBJ2-3,NA,NA,17,CASSQDQAGAFTDTQYF,TGTGCCAGCAGCCAAGATCAGGCAGGGGCTTTCACAGATACGCAGTATTTT
TRBV4-1,TRBJ2-4,TRBD1,NA,19,CASSQDGGNRGAAKNIQYF,TGCGCCAGCAGCCAAGATGGGGGTAACAGGGGAGCAGCCAAAAACATTCAGTACTTC
TRBV7-2,TRBJ2-1,TRBD2,NA,17,CASSFPRLAGGDNEQFF,TGTGCCAGCAGCTTTCCCAGACTAGCGGGGGGGGACAATGAGCAGTTCTTC
TRBV5-1,TRBJ1-1,TRBD1,NA,16,CASSFRTGEGNTEAFF,TGCGCCAGCAGCTTCAGGACAGGGGAGGGGAACACTGAAGCTTTCTTT
TRBV7-9,TRBJ2-7,TRBD1,NA,15,CASSSGWDRPYEQYF,TGTGCCAGCAGCTCCGGCTGGGACAGACCCTACGAGCAGTACTTC
TRBV4-2,TRBJ2-2,NA,NA,12,CASSRESGELFF,TGTGCCAGCAGCCGTGAATCCGGGGAGCTGTTTTTT
TRBV5-6,TRBJ2-1,TRBD2,few,14,CASSAGTSNNEQFF,TGTGCCAGCAGCGCCGGGACTAGTAACAATGAGCAGTTCTTC
TRBV12-5,TRBJ2-2,NA,NA,16,CASGLVQLEGVGELFF,TGTGCTAGTGGTTTGGTCCAACTGGAGGGGGTCGGGGAGCTGTTTTTT
TRBV20-1,TRBJ2-3,NA,NA,13,CSAETTITDTQYF,TGCAGTGCAGAGACTACCATCACAGATACGCAGTATTTT
TRBV5-1,TRBJ2-4,NA,NA,16,CASSFGDILAKNIQYF,TGCGCCAGCAGCTTTGGGGATATTCTAGCCAAAAACATTCAGTACTTC
TRBV27,TRBJ2-1,NA,few,14,CASSLKPEYNEQFF,TGTGCCAGCAGTTTAAAGCCCGAATACAATGAGCAGTTCTTC
TRBV5-6,TRBJ2-1,TRBD2,NA,16,CASSLWWRGVYNEQFF,TGTGCCAGCAGCTTGTGGTGGCGGGGGGTGTACAATGAGCAGTTCTTC
TRBV7-9,TRBJ1-2,TRBD1,few,15,CASSPRTGVSYGYTF,TGTGCCAGCAGCCCGCGGACAGGGGTTTCCTATGGCTACACCTTC
TRBV15,TRBJ2-1,NA,NA,15,CATSKLGPLDNEQFF,TGTGCCACCAGCAAGTTAGGCCCCTTGGACAATGAGCAGTTCTTC
TRBV27,TRBJ2-1,NA,few,17,CASSFSRPASNNNEQFF,TGTGCCAGCAGTTTTTCACGTCCGGCCTCTAATAACAATGAGCAGTTCTTC
TRBV11-2,TRBJ2-5,TRBD2,once,18,CASSLYGGWVAGGVAQYF,TGTGCCAGCAGCTTGTACGGGGGATGGGTAGCGGGAGGTGTGGCCCAGTACTTC
TRBV15,TRBJ1-3,NA,NA,14,CATSRGVSGNTIYF,TGTGCCACCAGCAGAGGAGTCTCTGGAAACACCATATATTTT
TRBV15,TRBJ2-7,TRBD2,NA,13,CATSERGPGEQYF,TGTGCCACCAGCGAGCGGGGGCCGGGAGAGCAGTACTTC
TRBV11-2,TRBJ2-5,NA,NA,14,CASRPHQGGETQYF,TGTGCCAGCAGGCCCCATCAGGGCGGTGAGACCCAGTACTTC
TRBV12-3/TRBV12-4,TRBJ2-3,NA,few,16,CASSRRVQLSTDTQYF,TGTGCCAGCAGCCGCCGGGTCCAGCTTAGCACAGATACGCAGTATTTT
TRBV7-6,TRBJ2-2,NA,few,17,CASSLGPGLPNTGELFF,TGTGCCAGCAGCTTGGGTCCGGGACTGCCGAACACCGGGGAGCTGTTTTTT
TRBV5-1,TRBJ2-2,NA,NA,16,CASSLDGEEWTGELFF,TGCGCCAGCAGCTTAGACGGGGAGGAATGGACCGGGGAGCTGTTTTTT
TRBV5-1,TRBJ2-1,TRBD2,many,15,CASSSTSGGANEQFF,TGCGCCAGCAGCTCTACTAGCGGGGGGGCCAATGAGCAGTTCTTC
TRBV6-5,TRBJ2-7,TRBD1,few,15,CASSYSITGAYEQYF,TGTGCCAGCAGTTACTCGATTACAGGGGCCTACGAGCAGTACTTC
TRBV10-3,TRBJ2-4,TRBD1,few,16,CAISDRDRGDKNIQYF,TGTGCCATCAGTGACCGTGACAGGGGAGACAAAAACATTCAGTACTTC
TRBV5-1,TRBJ2-5,NA,few,12,CASSYQEETQYF,TGCGCCAGCAGCTACCAAGAAGAGACCCAGTACTTC
TRBV4-3,TRBJ2-2,TRBD2,NA,17,CASSQDGLAGVTGELFF,TGCGCCAGCAGCCAAGATGGACTAGCGGGAGTCACCGGGGAGCTGTTTTTT
TRBV12-3/TRBV12-4,TRBJ2-7,NA,few,12,CASSPPGDEQYF,TGTGCCAGCAGCCCGCCCGGGGACGAGCAGTACTTC
TRBV5-1,TRBJ1-6,TRBD1,NA,18,CASSLALTGGGHNSPLHF,TGCGCCAGCAGCTTGGCCCTAACAGGGGGCGGACATAATTCACCCCTCCACTTT
TRBV5-1,TRBJ1-1,TRBD1,NA,20,CASSLGRTGGGISANTEAFF,TGCGCCAGCAGCTTGGGGCGGACAGGGGGAGGGATCAGCGCAAACACTGAAGCTTTCTTT
TRBV11-2,TRBJ2-1,TRBD2,few,18,CASSPRGGGLAGYNEQFF,TGTGCCAGCAGTCCCCGCGGGGGAGGACTAGCGGGGTACAATGAGCAGTTCTTC
TRBV5-1,TRBJ2-1,TRBD1,many,14,CASSPGTAYNEQFF,TGTGCCAGCAGTCCTGGGACAGCCTACAATGAGCAGTTCTTC
TRBV3-1,TRBJ1-1,NA,few,16,CASSQAEGGLNTEAFF,TGTGCCAGCAGCCAAGCGGAGGGGGGACTAAACACTGAAGCTTTCTTT
TRBV7-8,TRBJ2-3,NA,NA,13,CASSLEISDTQYF,TGTGCCAGCAGCTTAGAAATCTCAGATACGCAGTATTTT